This TCR beta chain came from a study of T cell repertoires in cytomegalovirus infection. Whole-study context: Through public TCR beta signatures, both CMV infection and matching HLA type were indicated. General observations from the study: People with CMV and the relevant HLA were identified by cumulative public TCR beta family frequency. HLA-C-restricted CMV-specific TCR beta clonotypes prevailed in the ex vivo response.

Via MiXCR, TCRdb re-called the reads, giving one row per CDR3 protein. This table holds over 100,000 distinct CDR3 sequences, more than 15% found once. This clonotype was seen many times. Antigen specificity is unknown. This CDR3 contains 13 residues. V lost 1 base, J lost 5 bases, and 8 bases lay in between. CDR1 and CDR2 (germline): SGHTA, FQGNSA. This receptor was identified in a human donor in good health (CMV status not recorded). Some clones in this sample may be carry-over from other donors' samples. Specimen: PBMCs. V and J are TRBV7-2 and TRBJ1-1; D ambiguous. Here the CDR3 reads CASSLGVRTEAFF. CDR3 coding DNA: TGTGCCAGCAGCTTAGGGGTAAGGACTGAAGCTTTCTTT.